This TCR beta chain was observed in a study of cytomegalovirus exposure and HLA in healthy donors (dated by TCRdb to 2017 to 2019). Background for the entire study: The 700 or so repertoires of the first cohort and the roughly 110 validation repertoires were produced on the same platform, according to a later analysis. The study aimed to test whether cataloging public T cell receptors could reveal signatures of past pathogen exposure. Besides the first cohort of under 700 subjects, a separate validation cohort made up of about 120 different subjects was used. The study combined high-throughput TCR immunosequencing, statistical association of individual TCRs with disease status, and machine learning to predict cytomegalovirus infection status.

The library came from the immunoSEQ multiplex PCR assay. The authors' pipeline ran thus. To diagnose cytomegalovirus status from the catalog of TCR beta chain sequences, a statistical classification framework was built. TCRdb obtained this table from immuneACCESS and retained in-frame rearrangements with V and J assigned. These tables miss some clones; where compared with another copy, unresolved V genes account for less than half of the shortfall, and the remainder is unexplained. The V and J calls and clone size were taken over from that table, and D and trimming were inferred from the DNA. Counted in this sample were about 130,000 clones; roughly nine tenths of them appeared once. Around 1.1% of the sample is held by the ten biggest clonotypes. The donors belonged to the validation cohort of over a hundred subjects, which was separate from the roughly 670-subject first cohort. A remark on this clone: The target of this receptor is not known. Per-base quality was not reported, and no clone a single base away is much larger than it.

What the work shows at the level of the full study, not this receptor alone: A few of the identified cytomegalovirus-associated TCR beta chains were confirmed in vitro to be specific for cytomegalovirus antigens. The classifier was reported to diagnose cytomegalovirus status with high specificity and sensitivity in both the original cohort and the validation cohort. While some public TCRs were present in many individuals, most TCR sequences turned up only very rarely across donors. The authors suggested that the approach could potentially be extended to other disease states and immunological phenotypes. A total of 150 or so TCR beta chains were listed by the study as associated with cytomegalovirus. Of the cluster scores, about 94% were above 0 in a later analysis, which found that TCRs clustered in the first cohort also tended to co-occur in the 120 validation repertoires. The validation cohort had no HLA typing available for a later analysis, so co-occurrence within that cohort was assessed over all 130 or so repertoires.

This TCR was recovered from a woman under 30 in good health and CMV-seronegative. The sample taken for sequencing was PBMCs.

The CDR3 corresponds to CANWRTDYGYTF. The DNA sequence is given as TGTGCCAACTGGCGGACAGACTATGGCTACACCTTC. The chain is assembled from TRBV2 and TRBJ1-2, with TRBD1 tentatively as D gene (6 bases match). The germline V gene specifies SNHLY as CDR1 and FYNNEI as CDR2. The CDR3, from cysteine to phenylalanine, totals 12 residues. CDR3 DNA is the only sequence kept; it has 36 bases, read in frame from the first base. V sheds 10 bases and J sheds 3 bases, leaving 12 bases between their ends.